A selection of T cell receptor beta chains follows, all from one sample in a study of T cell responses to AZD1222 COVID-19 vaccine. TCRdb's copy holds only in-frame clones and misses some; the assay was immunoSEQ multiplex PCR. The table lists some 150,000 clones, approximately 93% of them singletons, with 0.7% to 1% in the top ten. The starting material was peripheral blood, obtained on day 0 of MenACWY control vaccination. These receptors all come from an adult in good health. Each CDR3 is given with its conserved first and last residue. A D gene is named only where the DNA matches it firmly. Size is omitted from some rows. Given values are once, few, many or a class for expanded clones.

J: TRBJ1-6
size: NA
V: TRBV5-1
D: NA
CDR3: CASSLAEDRNSPLHF
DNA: TGCGCCAGCAGCTTGGCGGAGGACCGGAATTCACCCCTCCACTTT

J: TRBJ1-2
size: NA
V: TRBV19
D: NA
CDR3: CASSNAPNYGYTF
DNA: TGTGCCAGTAGTAACGCTCCTAACTATGGCTACACCTTC

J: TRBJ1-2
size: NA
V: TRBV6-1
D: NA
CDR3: CASSEGPIYGYTF
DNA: TGTGCCAGCAGTGAAGGGCCTATTTATGGCTACACCTTC

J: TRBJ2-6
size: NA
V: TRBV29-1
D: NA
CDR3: CSVEDRRSGANVLTF
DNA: TGCAGCGTTGAAGATAGGCGCTCTGGGGCCAACGTCCTGACTTTC

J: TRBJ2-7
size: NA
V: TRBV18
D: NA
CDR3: CASSPRDFYEQYF
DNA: TGTGCCAGCTCACCTAGAGATTTCTACGAGCAGTACTTC

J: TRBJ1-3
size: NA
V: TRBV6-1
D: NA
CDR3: CASSDGRPGNTIYF
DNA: TGTGCCAGCAGTGATGGACGGCCGGGAAACACCATATATTTT

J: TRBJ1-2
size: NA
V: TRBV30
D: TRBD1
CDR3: CAWSGKLGQQYGYTF
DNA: TGTGCCTGGAGTGGAAAACTGGGACAGCAGTATGGCTACACCTTC

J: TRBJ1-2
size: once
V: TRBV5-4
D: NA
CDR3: CASSSGRSEAYGYTF
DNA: TGTGCCAGCAGCTCCGGACGGTCTGAAGCGTATGGCTACACCTTC

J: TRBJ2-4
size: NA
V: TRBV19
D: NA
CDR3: CASSIGRGGKNIQYF
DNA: TGTGCCAGTAGTATTGGCAGGGGAGGCAAAAACATTCAGTACTTC

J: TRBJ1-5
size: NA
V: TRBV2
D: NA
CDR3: CASNNKGDSRTNQPQHF
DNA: TGTGCCAGCAACAATAAAGGGGATTCGCGGACAAATCAGCCCCAGCATTTT

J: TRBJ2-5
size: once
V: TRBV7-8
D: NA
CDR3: CASSSGTPAETQYF
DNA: TGTGCCAGCAGCTCAGGGACTCCGGCAGAGACCCAGTACTTC

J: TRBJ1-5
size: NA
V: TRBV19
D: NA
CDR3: CASRLRGTGYNQPQHF
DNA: TGTGCCAGTAGATTAAGGGGGACCGGTTACAATCAGCCCCAGCATTTT

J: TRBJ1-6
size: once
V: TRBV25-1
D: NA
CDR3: CASGRAGTNSPLHF
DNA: TGTGCCAGCGGACGGGCAGGGACAAATTCACCCCTCCACTTT

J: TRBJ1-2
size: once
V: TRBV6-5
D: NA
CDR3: CASSYGAPNYGYTF
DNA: TGTGCCAGCAGTTACGGCGCGCCTAACTATGGCTACACCTTC

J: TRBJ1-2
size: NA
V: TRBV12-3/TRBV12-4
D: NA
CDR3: CASSLGLSYGYTF
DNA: TGTGCCAGCAGTTTAGGTCTGAGCTATGGCTACACCTTC

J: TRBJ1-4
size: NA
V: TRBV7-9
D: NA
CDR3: CASSPKWTVDNEKLFF
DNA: TGTGCCAGCAGCCCGAAGTGGACAGTAGACAATGAAAAACTGTTTTTT

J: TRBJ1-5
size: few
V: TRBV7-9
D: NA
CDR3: CASSSLTAAGQPQHF
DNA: TGTGCCAGCAGCTCCCTCACGGCGGCGGGGCAGCCCCAGCATTTT

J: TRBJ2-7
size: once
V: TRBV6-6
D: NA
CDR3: CASADPMGNSEQYF
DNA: TGTGCCAGCGCCGACCCTATGGGGAATAGCGAGCAGTACTTC

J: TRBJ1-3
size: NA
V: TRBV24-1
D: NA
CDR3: CATSDNTGRDGNTIYF
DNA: TGTGCCACCAGTGATAATACAGGGAGGGATGGAAACACCATATATTTT

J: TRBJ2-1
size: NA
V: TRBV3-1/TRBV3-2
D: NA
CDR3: CASKGQGSYNEQFF
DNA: TGTGCCAGCAAGGGCCAGGGGTCCTACAATGAGCAGTTCTTC

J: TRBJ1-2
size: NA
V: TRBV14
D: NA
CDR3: CASSQGGHGYTF
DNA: TGTGCCAGCAGCCAGGGGGGCCATGGCTACACCTTC

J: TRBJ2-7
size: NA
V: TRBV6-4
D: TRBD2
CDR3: CASIKSLCAGGHCEQYF
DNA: TGTGCCAGCATTAAATCCCTCTGTGCGGGGGGGCATTGCGAGCAGTACTTC

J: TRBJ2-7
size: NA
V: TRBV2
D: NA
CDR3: CASSEAQFVGTDPYEQYF
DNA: TGTGCCAGCAGTGAAGCGCAGTTTGTAGGTACAGACCCCTACGAGCAGTACTTC

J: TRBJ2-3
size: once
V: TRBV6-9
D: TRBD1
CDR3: CASSYTNPRDRDSDTQYF
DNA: TGTGCCAGCAGTTATACGAACCCCCGGGACAGGGATTCAGATACGCAGTATTTT

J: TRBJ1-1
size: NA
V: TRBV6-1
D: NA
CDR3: CASSPRGQLEAFF
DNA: TGTGCCAGCAGCCCCCGGGGGCAACTTGAAGCTTTCTTT

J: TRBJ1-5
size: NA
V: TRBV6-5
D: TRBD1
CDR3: CASSPTGGYQPQHF
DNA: TGTGCCAGCAGCCCGACAGGGGGCTATCAGCCCCAGCATTTT

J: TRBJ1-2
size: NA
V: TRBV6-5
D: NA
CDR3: CASSSTQEGLGYTF
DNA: TGTGCCAGCAGTTCGACGCAGGAGGGCTTAGGCTACACCTTC

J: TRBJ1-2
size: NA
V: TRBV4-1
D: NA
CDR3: CASSPRRAGVDGYTF
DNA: TGCGCCAGCAGCCCCAGGCGGGCAGGGGTCGATGGCTACACCTTC

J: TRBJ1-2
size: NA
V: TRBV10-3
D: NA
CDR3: CAISEGVGFYGYTF
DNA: TGTGCCATCAGTGAGGGGGTCGGTTTCTATGGCTACACCTTC

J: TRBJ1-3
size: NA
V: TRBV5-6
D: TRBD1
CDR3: CASSFLDRAGNTIYF
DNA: TGTGCCAGCAGCTTCTTAGACAGGGCTGGAAACACCATATATTTT

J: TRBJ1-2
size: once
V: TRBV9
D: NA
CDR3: CASSVEVRPGNYGYTF
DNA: TGTGCCAGCAGCGTAGAGGTAAGGCCGGGCAACTATGGCTACACCTTC

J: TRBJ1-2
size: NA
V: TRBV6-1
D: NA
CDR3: CASSDMGHYGYTF
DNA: TGTGCCAGCAGTGACATGGGCCACTATGGCTACACCTTC

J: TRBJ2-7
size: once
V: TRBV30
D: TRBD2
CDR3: CAWDSGRKAYEQYF
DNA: TGTGCCTGGGATAGCGGGAGGAAAGCCTACGAGCAGTACTTC

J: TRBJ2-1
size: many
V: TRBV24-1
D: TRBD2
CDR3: CATSPLAGGAGEQFF
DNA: TGTGCCACCAGTCCCCTAGCGGGAGGGGCGGGTGAGCAGTTCTTC

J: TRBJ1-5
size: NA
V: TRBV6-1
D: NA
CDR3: CASSDGNQPQHF
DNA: TGTGCCAGCAGTGATGGGAATCAGCCCCAGCATTTT

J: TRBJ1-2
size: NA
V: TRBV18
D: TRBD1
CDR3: CASSPSGQGLIPF
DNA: TGTGCCAGCTCCCCCTCCGGACAGGGACTGATCCCCTTC

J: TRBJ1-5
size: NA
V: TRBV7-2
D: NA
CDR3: CASSLQDRLGNQPQHF
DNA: TGTGCCAGCAGCTTACAGGACCGCCTTGGCAATCAGCCCCAGCATTTT

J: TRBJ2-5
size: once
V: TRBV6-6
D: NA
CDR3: CASNKGEQETQYF
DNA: TGTGCCAGCAACAAGGGAGAGCAAGAGACCCAGTACTTC

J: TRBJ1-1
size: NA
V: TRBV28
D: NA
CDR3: CASSLHVQPNTEAFF
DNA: TGTGCCAGCAGTTTACACGTACAACCGAACACTGAAGCTTTCTTT

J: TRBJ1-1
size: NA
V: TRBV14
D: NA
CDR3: CASSPWANGGAEAFF
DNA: TGTGCCAGCAGCCCCTGGGCCAACGGAGGCGCTGAAGCTTTCTTT

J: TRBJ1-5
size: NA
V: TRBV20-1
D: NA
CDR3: CSAMAGQPQHF
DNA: TGCAGTGCTATGGCGGGTCAGCCCCAGCATTTT

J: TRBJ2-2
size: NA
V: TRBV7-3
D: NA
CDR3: CASSLDRRNTGELFF
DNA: TGTGCCAGCAGCTTAGACAGACGGAACACCGGGGAGCTGTTTTTT

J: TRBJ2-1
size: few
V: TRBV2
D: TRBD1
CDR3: CASRDTGTVQFF
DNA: TGTGCCAGCAGGGATACCGGGACAGTGCAGTTCTTC

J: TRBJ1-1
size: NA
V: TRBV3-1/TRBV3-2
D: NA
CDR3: CASSHPEGGRYEAFF
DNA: TGTGCCAGCAGCCACCCCGAAGGGGGAAGGTATGAAGCTTTCTTT

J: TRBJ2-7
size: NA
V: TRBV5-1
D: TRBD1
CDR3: CASSFRQGSYEQYF
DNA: TGCGCCAGCAGCTTCAGACAGGGCTCCTACGAGCAGTACTTC

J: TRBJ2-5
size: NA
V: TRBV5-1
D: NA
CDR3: CASSLDETQYF
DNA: TGCGCCAGCAGCTTGGATGAGACCCAGTACTTC

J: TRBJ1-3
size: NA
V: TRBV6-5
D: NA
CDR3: CASSYRGDGNTIYF
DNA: TGTGCCAGCAGTTACAGAGGGGATGGAAACACCATATATTTT

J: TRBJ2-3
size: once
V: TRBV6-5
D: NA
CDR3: CASSWLGGPSDTQYF
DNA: TGTGCCAGCAGTTGGCTGGGGGGGCCATCCGATACGCAGTATTTT

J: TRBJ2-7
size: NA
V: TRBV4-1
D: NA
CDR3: CASSQEMPRGLTYEQYF
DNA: TGCGCCAGCAGCCAAGAGATGCCCAGGGGCCTAACCTACGAGCAGTACTTC

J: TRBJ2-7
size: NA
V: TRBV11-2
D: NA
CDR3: CASSLDFTGSYEQYF
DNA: TGTGCCAGCAGCTTAGATTTCACGGGATCCTACGAGCAGTACTTC

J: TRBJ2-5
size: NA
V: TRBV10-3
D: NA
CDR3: CAISESLEYQETQYF
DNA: TGTGCCATCAGTGAGTCTCTAGAGTACCAAGAGACCCAGTACTTC

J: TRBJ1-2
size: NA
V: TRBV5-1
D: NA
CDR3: CASSLAQNQAGYTF
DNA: TGCGCCAGCAGCTTGGCTCAGAACCAAGCGGGCTACACCTTC

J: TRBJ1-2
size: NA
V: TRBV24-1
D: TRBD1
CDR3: CATSDLLGGGYTF
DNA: TGTGCCACCAGTGATTTGTTAGGGGGCGGCTACACCTTC

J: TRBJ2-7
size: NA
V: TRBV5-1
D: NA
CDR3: CASSLADQGVHEQYF
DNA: TGCGCCAGCAGCCTCGCGGACCAGGGAGTACACGAGCAGTACTTC

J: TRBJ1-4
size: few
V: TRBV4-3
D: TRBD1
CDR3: CASSQGQGRRFNEKLFF
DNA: TGCGCCAGCAGCCAAGGACAGGGGCGACGCTTTAATGAAAAACTGTTTTTT

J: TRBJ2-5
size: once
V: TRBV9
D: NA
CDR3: CASSTNPGHQETQYF
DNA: TGTGCCAGCAGCACAAACCCGGGACACCAAGAGACCCAGTACTTC

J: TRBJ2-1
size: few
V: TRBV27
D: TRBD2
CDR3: CASGFVTGLAGPYNEQFF
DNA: TGTGCCAGCGGCTTCGTTACGGGACTAGCGGGTCCCTACAATGAGCAGTTCTTC

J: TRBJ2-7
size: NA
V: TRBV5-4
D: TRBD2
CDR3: CASSISGGASYEQYF
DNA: TGTGCCAGCTCGATTAGCGGGGGGGCGTCCTACGAGCAGTACTTC

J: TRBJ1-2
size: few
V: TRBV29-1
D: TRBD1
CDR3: CSVKDRALHGYTF
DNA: TGCAGCGTCAAGGACAGGGCTCTCCATGGCTACACCTTC

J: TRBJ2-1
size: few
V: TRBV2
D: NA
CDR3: CASSVGGDHEQFF
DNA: TGTGCCAGCAGTGTTGGAGGGGACCATGAGCAGTTCTTC